This is a list of T cell receptor beta chains from one sample in a study of blood T cell repertoires in COVID-19. Produced via immunoSEQ multiplex PCR; TCRdb's table is partial and in-frame only. The data hold 200,000 to 300,000 clones, with 87% observed a single time. The sequencing sample was made of peripheral blood. The receptors come from a man in his sixties who had recovered from COVID-19. Both conserved end residues are part of each CDR3. Each record gives: V gene, J gene, D gene, clone size, CDR3 protein, CDR3 DNA. A D gene is named only where the DNA matches it firmly. Not every row has a clone size; where given, it reads once, few, many or a size class.

V gene: TRBV5-1
J gene: TRBJ2-3
D gene: TRBD1
clone size: .
CDR3 protein: CASSKYTGTVTDTQYF
CDR3 DNA: TGCGCCAGCAGCAAATACACCGGGACAGTAACAGATACGCAGTATTTT

V gene: TRBV10-3
J gene: TRBJ2-5
D gene: TRBD2
clone size: .
CDR3 protein: CAISGTIGSASGGYRETQYF
CDR3 DNA: TGTGCCATCAGTGGGACCATCGGATCCGCTAGCGGGGGTTATAGAGAGACCCAGTACTTC

V gene: TRBV6-5
J gene: TRBJ1-2
D gene: .
clone size: .
CDR3 protein: CARVCQAPANYGYTF
CDR3 DNA: TGTGCCAGGGTCTGCCAGGCCCCTGCTAACTATGGCTACACCTTC

V gene: TRBV5-4
J gene: TRBJ1-2
D gene: .
clone size: .
CDR3 protein: CASSLKGTENWRGYTF
CDR3 DNA: TGTGCCAGCAGCTTGAAAGGTACAGAGAATTGGCGTGGCTACACCTTC

V gene: TRBV11-2
J gene: TRBJ2-1
D gene: .
clone size: .
CDR3 protein: CASSPTSSSHNEQFF
CDR3 DNA: TGTGCCAGCAGTCCCACTTCCTCGTCCCACAATGAGCAGTTCTTC

V gene: TRBV7-2
J gene: TRBJ1-1
D gene: .
clone size: .
CDR3 protein: CASSLPGRGTEAFF
CDR3 DNA: TGTGCCAGCAGCTTACCGGGGAGGGGCACTGAAGCTTTCTTT

V gene: TRBV9
J gene: TRBJ1-1
D gene: TRBD1
clone size: .
CDR3 protein: CASSVPGTGYTEAFF
CDR3 DNA: TGTGCCAGCAGCGTACCCGGGACAGGGTACACTGAAGCTTTCTTT

V gene: TRBV7-7
J gene: TRBJ2-5
D gene: TRBD2
clone size: .
CDR3 protein: CASSSIAGPFVTQYF
CDR3 DNA: TGTGCCAGCAGCTCAATAGCGGGGCCTTTCGTGACCCAGTACTTC

V gene: TRBV5-1
J gene: TRBJ1-4
D gene: .
clone size: .
CDR3 protein: CASTQGHREEKLFF
CDR3 DNA: TGCGCCAGCACCCAGGGGCACCGGGAAGAAAAACTGTTTTTT

V gene: TRBV19
J gene: TRBJ1-2
D gene: .
clone size: .
CDR3 protein: CASSILAGFNYGYTF
CDR3 DNA: TGTGCCAGTAGTATACTCGCGGGGTTTAACTATGGCTACACCTTC

V gene: TRBV6-5
J gene: TRBJ1-2
D gene: .
clone size: .
CDR3 protein: CASTGTRATNYGYTF
CDR3 DNA: TGTGCCAGCACGGGGACACGCGCTACTAACTATGGCTACACCTTC

V gene: TRBV19
J gene: TRBJ1-5
D gene: TRBD1
clone size: .
CDR3 protein: CASSTPGTDHQPQHF
CDR3 DNA: TGTGCCAGTAGTACCCCCGGGACAGACCATCAGCCCCAGCATTTT

V gene: TRBV6-5
J gene: TRBJ1-2
D gene: TRBD1
clone size: .
CDR3 protein: CASSSRQGSSYGYTF
CDR3 DNA: TGTGCCAGCAGTTCCCGACAGGGGAGTAGCTATGGCTACACCTTC

V gene: TRBV2
J gene: TRBJ1-5
D gene: .
clone size: .
CDR3 protein: CASSEARGPLPSQHF
CDR3 DNA: TGTGCCAGCAGTGAAGCGCGGGGACCCCTCCCGTCCCAGCATTTT

V gene: TRBV21-1
J gene: TRBJ2-5
D gene: .
clone size: once
CDR3 protein: CAGFPGHWYQETQYF
CDR3 DNA: TGTGCCGGATTCCCGGGACATTGGTACCAAGAGACCCAGTACTTC

V gene: TRBV27
J gene: TRBJ1-5
D gene: .
clone size: .
CDR3 protein: CASSLAGMTGNQPQHF
CDR3 DNA: TGTGCCAGCAGTTTAGCTGGTATGACAGGTAATCAGCCCCAGCATTTT

V gene: TRBV5-1
J gene: TRBJ2-2
D gene: .
clone size: .
CDR3 protein: CASSLTLGELFF
CDR3 DNA: TGCGCCAGCAGCTTAACTCTCGGGGAGCTGTTTTTT

V gene: TRBV19
J gene: TRBJ1-5
D gene: TRBD1
clone size: few
CDR3 protein: CASRTGFSHQPQHF
CDR3 DNA: TGTGCCAGTAGGACAGGGTTTAGCCATCAGCCCCAGCATTTT

V gene: TRBV12-3/TRBV12-4
J gene: TRBJ1-4
D gene: TRBD1
clone size: once
CDR3 protein: CASRGTGYEKLFF
CDR3 DNA: TGTGCCAGCAGGGGGACAGGGTACGAAAAACTGTTTTTT

V gene: TRBV15
J gene: TRBJ2-1
D gene: TRBD1
clone size: .
CDR3 protein: CATSRDGTGSSREQFF
CDR3 DNA: TGTGCCACCAGCAGGGATGGGACAGGAAGCTCCCGAGAGCAGTTCTTC

V gene: TRBV2
J gene: TRBJ2-2
D gene: .
clone size: .
CDR3 protein: CASSEQGTEWSGELFF
CDR3 DNA: TGTGCCAGCAGTGAACAGGGGACGGAATGGAGCGGGGAGCTGTTTTTT

V gene: TRBV30
J gene: TRBJ1-3
D gene: .
clone size: .
CDR3 protein: CAWSVAPGNTIYF
CDR3 DNA: TGTGCCTGGAGTGTAGCCCCTGGAAACACCATATATTTT

V gene: TRBV19
J gene: TRBJ1-2
D gene: TRBD1
clone size: .
CDR3 protein: CASSTGWGQGVNGYTF
CDR3 DNA: TGTGCCAGTAGTACCGGGTGGGGACAGGGAGTAAATGGCTACACCTTC

V gene: TRBV29-1
J gene: TRBJ2-5
D gene: .
clone size: once
CDR3 protein: CSVAWRYQETQYF
CDR3 DNA: TGCAGCGTAGCCTGGAGATACCAAGAGACCCAGTACTTC

V gene: TRBV7-9
J gene: TRBJ1-3
D gene: TRBD1
clone size: .
CDR3 protein: CASSLAQGAYGNTIYF
CDR3 DNA: TGTGCCAGCAGCCTGGCTCAGGGGGCATACGGAAACACCATATATTTT

V gene: TRBV6-2/TRBV6-3
J gene: TRBJ1-2
D gene: .
clone size: .
CDR3 protein: CASSYAGWGSYGYTF
CDR3 DNA: TGTGCCAGCAGTTACGCGGGTTGGGGTAGCTATGGCTACACCTTC

V gene: TRBV4-1
J gene: TRBJ2-4
D gene: .
clone size: .
CDR3 protein: CASSREEGGNIQYF
CDR3 DNA: TGCGCCAGCAGCCGCGAAGAGGGAGGAAACATTCAGTACTTC

V gene: TRBV7-2
J gene: TRBJ2-7
D gene: .
clone size: .
CDR3 protein: CASSSGPTSRYEQYF
CDR3 DNA: TGTGCCAGCAGCTCCGGGCCCACTAGCAGGTACGAGCAGTACTTC

V gene: TRBV6-1
J gene: TRBJ2-3
D gene: .
clone size: .
CDR3 protein: CASSEEAALVDTQYF
CDR3 DNA: TGTGCCAGCAGTGAGGAAGCGGCCTTGGTAGATACGCAGTATTTT

V gene: TRBV5-6
J gene: TRBJ1-2
D gene: TRBD1
clone size: .
CDR3 protein: CASSAPGTGSYGYTF
CDR3 DNA: TGTGCCAGCAGCGCACCCGGGACAGGGAGCTATGGCTACACCTTC

V gene: TRBV3-1/TRBV3-2
J gene: TRBJ2-3
D gene: .
clone size: .
CDR3 protein: CASTSPSSTDTQYF
CDR3 DNA: TGTGCCAGCACTAGCCCATCGAGCACAGATACGCAGTATTTT

V gene: TRBV3-1/TRBV3-2
J gene: TRBJ2-3
D gene: .
clone size: .
CDR3 protein: CASSLLAVNTDTQYF
CDR3 DNA: TGTGCCAGCAGCCTTCTTGCGGTCAACACAGATACGCAGTATTTT